This is a list of T cell receptor beta chains from one sample in a study of T cell responses to AZD1222 COVID-19 vaccine. Measured with immunoSEQ multiplex PCR; TCRdb has only the in-frame clones, and not every one. Of about 150,000 clones listed, 88% were seen once; the top ten hold less than 3.5%. Material: peripheral blood, obtained on day 0 of AZD1222 vaccination. These receptors were collected from an adult in good health. The CDR3 runs from the conserved cysteine through the conserved F or W. Each record gives: D gene, CDR3 length, J gene, clone size, V gene, CDR3 protein, CDR3 DNA. A D gene is named only where the DNA matches it firmly. Clone size is not always given. Where it is, it says once, few, many or a class for expanded clones.

d_gene: -; len: 15; j_gene: TRBJ1-6; abundance: -; v_gene: TRBV10-3; CDR3aa: CAIRIGTGESSPLHF; CDR3nt: TGTGCCATCAGAATTGGAACAGGAGAGAGTTCACCCCTCCACTTT
d_gene: TRBD1; len: 17; j_gene: TRBJ2-1; abundance: -; v_gene: TRBV11-3; CDR3aa: CASSPGTGGSSYNEQFF; CDR3nt: TGTGCCAGCAGCCCCGGGACAGGGGGAAGCTCCTACAATGAGCAGTTCTTC
d_gene: -; len: 15; j_gene: TRBJ1-2; abundance: once; v_gene: TRBV10-3; CDR3aa: CAISESTGSAYGYTF; CDR3nt: TGTGCCATCAGTGAGTCGACTGGCTCGGCCTATGGCTACACCTTC
d_gene: -; len: 18; j_gene: TRBJ2-1; abundance: -; v_gene: TRBV7-3; CDR3aa: CASSPKSPVGARGNEQFF; CDR3nt: TGTGCCAGCAGCCCGAAATCCCCAGTGGGGGCCCGTGGCAATGAGCAGTTCTTC
d_gene: -; len: 13; j_gene: TRBJ1-5; abundance: few; v_gene: TRBV10-3; CDR3aa: CAISDAGYQPQHF; CDR3nt: TGTGCCATCAGTGACGCCGGTTATCAGCCCCAGCATTTT
d_gene: -; len: 13; j_gene: TRBJ2-7; abundance: -; v_gene: TRBV4-3; CDR3aa: CASSQDGAGEQYF; CDR3nt: TGCGCCAGCAGCCAGGACGGGGCGGGGGAGCAGTACTTC
d_gene: -; len: 15; j_gene: TRBJ2-2; abundance: -; v_gene: TRBV7-6; CDR3aa: CASSPRQANTGELFF; CDR3nt: TGTGCCAGCAGCCCTCGACAGGCGAACACCGGGGAGCTGTTTTTT
d_gene: -; len: 13; j_gene: TRBJ1-1; abundance: -; v_gene: TRBV27; CDR3aa: CASRAGGSAEAFF; CDR3nt: TGTGCCAGCAGAGCCGGGGGAAGTGCTGAAGCTTTCTTT
d_gene: TRBD1; len: 13; j_gene: TRBJ1-1; abundance: -; v_gene: TRBV6-5; CDR3aa: CASSWGRQGEAFF; CDR3nt: TGTGCCAGCAGTTGGGGAAGACAGGGGGAAGCTTTCTTT
d_gene: -; len: 14; j_gene: TRBJ2-5; abundance: -; v_gene: TRBV5-1; CDR3aa: CASSSASFGETQYF; CDR3nt: TGCGCCAGCAGCTCGGCAAGCTTCGGGGAGACCCAGTACTTC
d_gene: TRBD1; len: 15; j_gene: TRBJ1-4; abundance: -; v_gene: TRBV6-5; CDR3aa: CATRDRGQANEKLFF; CDR3nt: TGTGCCACCCGGGACAGGGGGCAGGCTAATGAAAAACTGTTTTTT
d_gene: TRBD2; len: 16; j_gene: TRBJ2-5; abundance: -; v_gene: TRBV4-3; CDR3aa: CASSQGLAGGQETQYF; CDR3nt: TGCGCCAGCAGCCAAGGACTAGCGGGGGGGCAAGAGACCCAGTACTTC
d_gene: -; len: 13; j_gene: TRBJ1-1; abundance: -; v_gene: TRBV11-3; CDR3aa: CASSLDTVTEAFF; CDR3nt: TGTGCCAGCAGCTTAGATACGGTGACTGAAGCTTTCTTT
d_gene: -; len: 14; j_gene: TRBJ1-1; abundance: -; v_gene: TRBV4-2; CDR3aa: CASGTSQVNTEAFF; CDR3nt: TGTGCCAGCGGCACCTCACAGGTGAACACTGAAGCTTTCTTT
d_gene: -; len: 15; j_gene: TRBJ1-2; abundance: -; v_gene: TRBV7-2; CDR3aa: CASSLRTGGNYGYTF; CDR3nt: TGTGCCAGCAGCCTTCGGACTGGGGGGAACTATGGCTACACCTTC
d_gene: TRBD1; len: 16; j_gene: TRBJ1-2; abundance: -; v_gene: TRBV7-2; CDR3aa: CASSLGRTGGGYGYTF; CDR3nt: TGTGCCAGCAGCTTAGGTCGGACAGGGGGTGGATATGGCTACACCTTC
d_gene: -; len: 15; j_gene: TRBJ2-3; abundance: -; v_gene: TRBV15; CDR3aa: CATASGKPSTDTQYF; CDR3nt: TGTGCCACCGCCTCCGGAAAGCCTAGCACAGATACGCAGTATTTT
d_gene: -; len: 14; j_gene: TRBJ1-1; abundance: -; v_gene: TRBV2; CDR3aa: CASSVVKMNTEAFF; CDR3nt: TGTGCCAGCAGTGTTGTTAAGATGAACACTGAAGCTTTCTTT
d_gene: -; len: 12; j_gene: TRBJ2-1; abundance: -; v_gene: TRBV6-1; CDR3aa: CASSERQDEQFF; CDR3nt: TGTGCCAGCAGTGAAAGACAGGATGAGCAGTTCTTC
d_gene: TRBD2; len: 15; j_gene: TRBJ2-7; abundance: -; v_gene: TRBV5-6; CDR3aa: CASSLGLAGWYEQYF; CDR3nt: TGTGCCAGCAGCCTCGGACTAGCGGGGTGGTACGAGCAGTACTTC
d_gene: TRBD1; len: 16; j_gene: TRBJ1-5; abundance: -; v_gene: TRBV7-2; CDR3aa: CASSWTGGMGNQPQHF; CDR3nt: TGTGCCAGCAGCTGGACAGGGGGAATGGGCAATCAGCCCCAGCATTTT
d_gene: -; len: 16; j_gene: TRBJ2-1; abundance: few; v_gene: TRBV7-2; CDR3aa: CASSLVGLSSYNEQFF; CDR3nt: TGTGCCAGCAGCTTAGTGGGTCTTAGCTCCTACAATGAGCAGTTCTTC
d_gene: -; len: 14; j_gene: TRBJ1-4; abundance: -; v_gene: TRBV6-5; CDR3aa: CASSSRGANEKLFF; CDR3nt: TGTGCCAGCAGCTCTCGTGGGGCTAATGAAAAACTGTTTTTT
d_gene: -; len: 13; j_gene: TRBJ2-7; abundance: -; v_gene: TRBV7-8; CDR3aa: CASRDESSYEQYF; CDR3nt: TGTGCCAGCAGGGACGAGTCGTCCTACGAGCAGTACTTC
d_gene: TRBD2; len: 12; j_gene: TRBJ2-7; abundance: once; v_gene: TRBV6-5; CDR3aa: CASKSSGYEQYF; CDR3nt: TGTGCCAGCAAGTCTAGCGGGTACGAGCAGTACTTC